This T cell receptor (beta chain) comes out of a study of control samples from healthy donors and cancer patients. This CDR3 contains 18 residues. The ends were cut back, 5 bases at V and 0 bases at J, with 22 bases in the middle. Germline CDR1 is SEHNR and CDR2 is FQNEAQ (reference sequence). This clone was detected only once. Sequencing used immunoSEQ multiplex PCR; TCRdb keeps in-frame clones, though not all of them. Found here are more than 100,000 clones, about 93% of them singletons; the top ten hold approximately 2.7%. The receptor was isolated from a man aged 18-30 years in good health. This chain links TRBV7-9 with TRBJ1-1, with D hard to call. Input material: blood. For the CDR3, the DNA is TGTGCCAGCAGCCCAACGGGCCCAGGTGGGGTTTTGAACACTGAAGCTTTCTTT. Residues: CASSPTGPGGVLNTEAFF.